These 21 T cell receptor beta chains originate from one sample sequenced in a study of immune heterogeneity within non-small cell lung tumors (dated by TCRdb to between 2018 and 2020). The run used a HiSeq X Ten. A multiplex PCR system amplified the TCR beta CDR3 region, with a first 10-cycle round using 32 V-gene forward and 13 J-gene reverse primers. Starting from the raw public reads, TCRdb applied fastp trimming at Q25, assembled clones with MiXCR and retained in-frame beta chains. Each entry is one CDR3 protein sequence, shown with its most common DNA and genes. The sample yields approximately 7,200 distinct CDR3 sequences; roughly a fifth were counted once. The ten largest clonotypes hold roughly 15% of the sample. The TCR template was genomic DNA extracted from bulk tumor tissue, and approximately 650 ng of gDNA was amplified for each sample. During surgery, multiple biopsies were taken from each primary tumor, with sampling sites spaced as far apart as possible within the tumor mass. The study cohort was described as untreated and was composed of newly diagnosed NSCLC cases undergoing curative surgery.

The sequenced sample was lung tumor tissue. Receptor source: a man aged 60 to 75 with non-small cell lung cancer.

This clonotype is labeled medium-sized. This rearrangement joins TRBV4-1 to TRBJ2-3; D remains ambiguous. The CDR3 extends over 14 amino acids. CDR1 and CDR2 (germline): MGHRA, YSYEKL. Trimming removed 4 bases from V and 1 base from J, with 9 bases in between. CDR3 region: CASSLLVRTDTQYF. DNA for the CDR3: TGCGCCAGCAGCCTGCTGGTCCGCACAGATACGCAGTATTTT.

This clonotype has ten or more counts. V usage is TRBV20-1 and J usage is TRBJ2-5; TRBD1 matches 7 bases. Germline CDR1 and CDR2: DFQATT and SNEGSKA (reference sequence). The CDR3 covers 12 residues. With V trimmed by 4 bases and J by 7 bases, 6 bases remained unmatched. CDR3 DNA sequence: TGCAGTGCTAAGCGCAGGGGGTCGACCCAGTACTTC. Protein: CSAKRRGSTQYF.

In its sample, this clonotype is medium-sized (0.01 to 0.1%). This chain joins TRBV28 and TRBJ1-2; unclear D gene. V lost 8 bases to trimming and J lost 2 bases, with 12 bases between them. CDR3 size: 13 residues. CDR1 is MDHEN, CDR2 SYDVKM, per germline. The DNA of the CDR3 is TGTGCCAGCCGACTGGTAGGGAACTATGGCTACACCTTC. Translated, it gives CASRLVGNYGYTF.

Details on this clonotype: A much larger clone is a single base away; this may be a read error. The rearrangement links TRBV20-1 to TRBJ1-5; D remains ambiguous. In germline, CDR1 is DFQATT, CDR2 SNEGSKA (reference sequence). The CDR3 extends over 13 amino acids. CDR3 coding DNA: TGCGGTGCTAGATACAGAGCGGATCAGCCCCAGCATTTT. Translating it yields CGARYRADQPQHF.

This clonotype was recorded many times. CDR3 amino acids: CASSQDWGREPRLATDTQYF. The DNA of the CDR3 is TGCGCCAGCAGCCAAGATTGGGGGCGGGAGCCCCGTTTAGCCACAGATACGCAGTATTTT. The chain carries TRBV4-1 and TRBJ2-3; maybe TRBD2 (7 bases). V lost 0 bases and J 2 bases, leaving 24 bases between the germline ends. Germline V gene lookup returns CDR1 MGHRA and CDR2 YSYEKL. The CDR3 length is 20 residues.

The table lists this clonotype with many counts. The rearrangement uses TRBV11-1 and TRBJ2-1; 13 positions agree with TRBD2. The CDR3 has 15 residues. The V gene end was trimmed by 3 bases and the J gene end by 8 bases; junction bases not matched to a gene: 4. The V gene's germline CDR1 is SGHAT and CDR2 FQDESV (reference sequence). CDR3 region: CASSFWTSGSDEQFF. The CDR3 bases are TGTGCCAGCAGCTTCTGGACTAGCGGGAGCGATGAGCAGTTCTTC.

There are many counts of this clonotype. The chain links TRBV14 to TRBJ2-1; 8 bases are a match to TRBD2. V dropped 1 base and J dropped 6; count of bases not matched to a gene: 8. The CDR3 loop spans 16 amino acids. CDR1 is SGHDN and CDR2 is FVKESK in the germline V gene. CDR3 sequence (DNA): TGTGCCAGCAGCCAAGGGCTATCGGGAGGGCGCAATGAGCAGTTCTTC. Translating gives CASSQGLSGGRNEQFF.

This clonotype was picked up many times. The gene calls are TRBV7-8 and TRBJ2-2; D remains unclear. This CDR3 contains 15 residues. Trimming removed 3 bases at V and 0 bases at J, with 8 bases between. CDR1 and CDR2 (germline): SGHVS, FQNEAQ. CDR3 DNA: TGTGCCAGCAGCTTTAGGAATTCGAACACCGGGGAGCTGTTTTTT. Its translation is CASSFRNSNTGELFF.

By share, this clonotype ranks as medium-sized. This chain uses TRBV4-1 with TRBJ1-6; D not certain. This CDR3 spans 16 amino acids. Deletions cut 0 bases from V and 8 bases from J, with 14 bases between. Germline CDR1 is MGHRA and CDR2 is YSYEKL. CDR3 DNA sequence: TGCGCCAGCAGCCAAGATGAAACGAGGTCATATTCACCCCTCCACTTT. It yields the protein CASSQDETRSYSPLHF.

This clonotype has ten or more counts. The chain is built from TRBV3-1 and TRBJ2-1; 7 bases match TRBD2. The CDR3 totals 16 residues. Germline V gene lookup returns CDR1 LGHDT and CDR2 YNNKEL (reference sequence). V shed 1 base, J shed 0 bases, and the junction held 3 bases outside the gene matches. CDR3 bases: TGTGCCAGCAGCCAAGGGGCGGGAGCCTCCTACAATGAGCAGTTCTTC. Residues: CASSQGAGASYNEQFF.

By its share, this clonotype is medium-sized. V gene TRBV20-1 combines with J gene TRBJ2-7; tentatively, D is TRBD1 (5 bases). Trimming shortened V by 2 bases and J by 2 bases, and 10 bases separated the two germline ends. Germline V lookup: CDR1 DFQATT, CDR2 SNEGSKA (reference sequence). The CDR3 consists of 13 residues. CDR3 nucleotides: TGCAGTGCTAGAACAGGTTACACCTACGAGCAGTACTTC. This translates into CSARTGYTYEQYF.

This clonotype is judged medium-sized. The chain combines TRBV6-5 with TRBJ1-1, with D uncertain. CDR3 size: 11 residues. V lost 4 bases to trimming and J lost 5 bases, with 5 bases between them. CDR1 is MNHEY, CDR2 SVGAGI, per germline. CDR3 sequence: CASSWKTEAFF. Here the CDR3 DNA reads TGTGCCAGCAGTTGGAAGACTGAAGCTTTCTTT.

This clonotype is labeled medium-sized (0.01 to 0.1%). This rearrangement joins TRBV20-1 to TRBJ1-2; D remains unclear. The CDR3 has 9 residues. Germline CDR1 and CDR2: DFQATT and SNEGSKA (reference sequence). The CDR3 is CSPGYGYTF. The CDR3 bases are TGCAGCCCGGGCTATGGCTACACCTTC.

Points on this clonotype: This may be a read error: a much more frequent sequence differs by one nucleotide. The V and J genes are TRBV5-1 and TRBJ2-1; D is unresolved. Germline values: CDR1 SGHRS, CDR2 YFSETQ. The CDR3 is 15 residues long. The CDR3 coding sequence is TGCGCCAGCAGCTTGAGGAGTCCCTCCTACTATGAGCAGTTCTTC. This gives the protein CASSLRSPSYYEQFF.

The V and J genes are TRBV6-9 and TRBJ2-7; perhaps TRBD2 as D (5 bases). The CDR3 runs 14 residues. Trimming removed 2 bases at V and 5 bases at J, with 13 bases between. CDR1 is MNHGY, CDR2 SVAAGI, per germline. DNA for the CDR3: TGTGCCAGCAGTTATCCCACTAGTGGACACGAGCAGTACTTC. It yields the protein CASSYPTSGHEQYF.

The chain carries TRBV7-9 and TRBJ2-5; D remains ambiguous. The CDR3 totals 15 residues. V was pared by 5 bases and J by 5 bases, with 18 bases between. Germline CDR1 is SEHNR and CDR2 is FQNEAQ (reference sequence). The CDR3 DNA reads TGTGCCAGCAGCCGCCTTGTGGGGTCATCGGAGACCCAGTACTTC. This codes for CASSRLVGSSETQYF.

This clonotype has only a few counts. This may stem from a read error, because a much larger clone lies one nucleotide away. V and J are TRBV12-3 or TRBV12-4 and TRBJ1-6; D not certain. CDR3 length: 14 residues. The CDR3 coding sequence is TGTGCCAGCAGTTTGTCGGGGTTGGGTTCACCCCTCCGCTTT. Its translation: CASSLSGLGSPLRF.

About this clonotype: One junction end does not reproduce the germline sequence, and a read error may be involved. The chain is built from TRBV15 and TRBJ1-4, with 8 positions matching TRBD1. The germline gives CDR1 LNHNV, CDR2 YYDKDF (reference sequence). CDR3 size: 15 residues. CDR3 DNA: TGTGCCACCAGCAGAGAGGACAGGGCCCATGAAAATCTGTTTTTT. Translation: CATSREDRAHENLFF.

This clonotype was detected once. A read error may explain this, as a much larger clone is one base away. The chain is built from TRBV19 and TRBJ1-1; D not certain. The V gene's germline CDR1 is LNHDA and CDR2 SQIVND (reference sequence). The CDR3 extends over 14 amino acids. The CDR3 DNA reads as TGTGCCAGTAGTACGTTTTCAGTAGACACTGAACCTTTCTTT. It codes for CASSTFSVDTEPFF.

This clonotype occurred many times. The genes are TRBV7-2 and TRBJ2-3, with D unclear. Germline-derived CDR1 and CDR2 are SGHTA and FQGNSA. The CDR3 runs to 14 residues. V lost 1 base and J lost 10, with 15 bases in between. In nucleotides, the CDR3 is TGTGCCAGCAGCTTAGTGGTATTGGCTACGGCGCAGTATTTT. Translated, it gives CASSLVVLATAQYF.

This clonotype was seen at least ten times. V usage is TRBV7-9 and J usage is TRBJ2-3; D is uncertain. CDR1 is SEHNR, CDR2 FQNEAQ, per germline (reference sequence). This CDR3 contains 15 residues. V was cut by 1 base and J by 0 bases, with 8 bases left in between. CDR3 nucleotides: TGTGCCAGCAGCTTAGGTCAGAGAAGCACAGATACGCAGTATTTT. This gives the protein CASSLGQRSTDTQYF.